This T cell receptor beta chain stems from a study of blood T cell repertoires in COVID-19. The ends were cut back, 7 bases at V and 3 bases at J, with 11 bases in the middle. The CDR3 runs to 12 residues. Germline assignment: CDR1 SGHRS and CDR2 YFSETQ. Here immunoSEQ multiplex PCR was the method, and the copy in TCRdb shows in-frame clones only, minus some. This table has roughly 320,000 clones, 90% appearing once. Cohort allocation depended upon clinical history that participants reported. This clonotype was obtained from a woman aged 30 to 39 who had been exposed to COVID-19. This sequence joins TRBV5-1 and TRBJ2-7; D is possibly TRBD2 (5 bases). Sequences were obtained from PBMCs or T cells enriched from blood (not recorded which). The CDR3 DNA reads TGCGCCAGCTGGGAGAGAAACTACGAGCAGTACTTC. This translates into CASWERNYEQYF.